This paragraph covers one TCR beta chain sequence. These data originate in a study of human T cells and chemical hapten exposure. Unique molecular identifiers were attached to individual cDNA molecules during library preparation. Each CDR3 protein is one row after TCRdb ran MiXCR on the 5' RACE reads. The sample holds under 150,000 distinct CDR3 sequences, roughly 18% seen once. Extraction of total RNA was performed on unfractionated whole blood. The TCR was taken from a human donor in good health.

CDR3 nucleotides: TGTGCCAGCAGCCCACCCCAGAAACAAGAGACCCAGTACTTC. Translating gives CASSPPQKQETQYF. V usage is TRBV7-9 and J usage is TRBJ2-5; D is uncertain. Deletions cut 5 bases from V and 2 bases from J, with 12 bases between. The germline V gene encodes CDR1 SEHNR and CDR2 FQNEAQ (reference sequence). This CDR3 has 14 amino acids.